One and the same sample provided the 23 T cell receptor beta chains below, sequenced in a study of cytomegalovirus exposure and HLA in healthy donors. Primers: 60 Vbeta forward and 13 Jbeta reverse. Data came from immunoSEQ multiplex PCR; TCRdb stores just in-frame clones and leaves some out. The profile shows about 140,000 clones, roughly four fifths of them singletons. Sequenced material: PBMCs. The source is a young man in good health and CMV-seronegative.

The CDR3 coding sequence is TGTGCCAGCCTATTTGACAGGGCTGTGGACTATGGCTACACCTTC. Amino acid sequence: CASLFDRAVDYGYTF. J is TRBJ1-2 and V is TRBV2; 7 bases are a match to TRBD1. Trimming cost V 8 bases and J 3 bases; bases outside gene matches: 12. The germline CDR1 and CDR2 sequences are SNHLY and FYNNEI. The CDR3 is 15 amino acids.

The V gene is TRBV2, the J gene TRBJ2-3, with 8 bases that match TRBD2. Trimming cost V 6 bases and J 5 bases; bases outside gene matches: 10. The CDR3 contains 15 residues. Germline CDR1 and CDR2: SNHLY and FYNNEI. CDR3 region: CASRSSGLDGDTQYF. CDR3 nucleotide sequence: TGTGCCAGCAGATCATCGGGACTAGACGGAGATACGCAGTATTTT.

V usage is TRBV6-5 and J usage is TRBJ2-1; D is uncertain. This CDR3 spans 14 amino acids. Looked up from germline, CDR1 is MNHEY and CDR2 is SVGAGI. V was shortened by 2 bases and J by 4 bases, with 9 bases between the two germline ends. The CDR3 here is CASSYLGAYNEQFF. The CDR3 DNA sequence: TGTGCCAGCAGTTACCTCGGAGCATACAATGAGCAGTTCTTC.

V gene TRBV27 combines with J gene TRBJ2-5; 8 bases line up with TRBD2. Germline CDR1 and CDR2: MNHEY and SMNVEV (reference sequence). This CDR3 has 16 residues. Unmatched junction bases numbered 12, after V lost 5 bases and J lost 4 bases. Here the CDR3 reads CASSPRLARGIETQYF. In DNA, the CDR3 is TGTGCCAGCAGTCCACGACTAGCGCGAGGAATAGAGACCCAGTACTTC.

The chain has TRBV9 and TRBJ2-5, with TRBD1 identical over 9 bases. The J call is uncertain, as TRBJ2-7 better fits the DNA end. Germline-derived CDR1 and CDR2 are SGDLS and YYNGEE. This CDR3 is built from 16 residues. CDR3 protein: CASSVDLGQGRNEQYF. The CDR3 DNA reads as TGTGCCAGCAGCGTAGATCTGGGACAGGGAAGAAACGAGCAGTACTTC.

This clone was seen only once. The chain employs TRBV27 and TRBJ1-2; TRBD1 matches 10 bases. CDR1 MNHEY and CDR2 SMNVEV come from the germline V gene (reference sequence). With V trimmed by 5 bases and J by 5 bases, 8 bases remained unmatched. The CDR3 length is 15 residues. The chain's CDR3 is CASSGTTGGYYGYTF. CDR3 DNA sequence: TGTGCCAGCAGTGGTACGACAGGGGGCTATTATGGCTACACCTTC.

The chain recombines TRBV5-1 with TRBJ1-2; 8 nucleotides match TRBD1. The V gene end was trimmed by 4 bases and the J gene end by 7 bases; junction bases not matched to a gene: 9. This CDR3 has 14 amino acids. Germline V gene lookup returns CDR1 SGHRS and CDR2 YFSETQ. The CDR3 spells CASSPGTGFGGYTF. DNA of the CDR3: TGCGCCAGCAGCCCCGGGACAGGATTCGGTGGCTACACCTTC.

The genes are TRBV5-1 and TRBJ2-7; maybe TRBD2 (6 bases). V was cut by 4 bases and J by 1 base, with 12 bases left in between. The length of the CDR3 is 14 residues. Germline lookup yields CDR1 SGHRS and CDR2 YFSETQ. The CDR3 DNA reads TGCGCCAGCAGCACCGGGACTGAATCCTACGAGCAGTACTTC. Its translation: CASSTGTESYEQYF.

CDR3 nucleotides: TGTGCCAGTAGATTCGCTGACCGGGGATATGGCTACACCTTC. Its translation is CASRFADRGYGYTF. The J gene is TRBJ1-2, the V gene TRBV19; unclear D gene. This CDR3 is 14 amino acids long. Trimming pared 6 bases from V and 5 bases from J, leaving 16 bases between. Germline V gene lookup returns CDR1 LNHDA and CDR2 SQIVND (reference sequence).

This clone was observed a handful of times. The CDR3 DNA follows: TGTGCCAGCAGGAACCAGGGGTTTGAGCAGTACTTC. Amino acid sequence: CASRNQGFEQYF. The chain links TRBV7-8 to TRBJ2-7; D may be TRBD1 (6 bases). V was trimmed by 6 bases and J by 7 bases, leaving 13 bases between them. The CDR3 loop spans 12 amino acids. Germline CDR1 is SGHVS and CDR2 is FQNEAQ.

This clone appeared a few times. V usage is TRBV30 and J usage is TRBJ2-2; possibly TRBD1 for D (6 bases). V was trimmed by 3 bases and J by 6 bases, leaving 17 bases between them. This CDR3 contains 15 residues. CDR1 GTSNPN and CDR2 SVGIG come from the germline V gene (reference sequence). The CDR3 DNA follows: TGTGCCTGGAGGTGGACAGTTGGATTTTCCGGGGAGCTGTTTTTT. Its translation: CAWRWTVGFSGELFF.

The rearrangement links TRBV6-5 to TRBJ1-1; D unclear. V gave up 8 bases and J gave up 1 base, with 14 bases separating them. The germline V gene has CDR1 MNHEY and CDR2 SVGAGI. The CDR3 sequence is 14 residues long. The CDR3 nucleotides are TGTGCCAGCCTTTGGGCCCGACAGAACACTGAAGCTTTCTTT. Translation gives CASLWARQNTEAFF.

J is TRBJ2-7 and V is TRBV19; 8 nucleotides agree with TRBD1. The trim removed 11 bases at V and 6 bases at J, leaving 9 bases unmatched. The CDR3 contains 12 residues. Germline values: CDR1 LNHDA, CDR2 SQIVND (reference sequence). The CDR3 is CAVRDRRGEQYF. Written as DNA, the CDR3 is TGTGCCGTACGGGACAGGAGAGGCGAGCAGTACTTC.

This chain connects TRBV5-8 to TRBJ2-2; D is undetermined. Germline V gene lookup returns CDR1 SGHTS and CDR2 YDEGEE. Trimming stripped 6 bases from V and 0 bases from J, with 18 bases between. CDR3 size: 17 residues. CDR3 in DNA: TGTGCCAGCACCCTTATGAGAGTAACGTCGAACACCGGGGAGCTGTTTTTT. It translates to CASTLMRVTSNTGELFF.

This clone was found a few times. The rearrangement uses TRBV7-5 and TRBJ2-1; the DNA was not used to check the table's D call, TRBD2. TRBV7-5 is a known pseudogene. The CDR3 is 18 residues long. As DNA, the CDR3 is TGTGCCAGAAGCTTAGGGAACTTACAGTCTAGCGGTTACAATGAGCAGTTCTTC. It is translated as CARSLGNLQSSGYNEQFF.

CDR3 nucleotide sequence: TGTGCCAGCAGTGAAAGAATGTGGGGGGGTAATATAGAGCAGTTCTTC. Translated, it gives CASSERMWGGNIEQFF. This chain links TRBV6-1 with TRBJ2-1; 7 nucleotides agree with TRBD2. This CDR3 region has 16 residues. CDR1 and CDR2 from the germline V gene are MNHNS and SASEGT. With V trimmed by 2 bases and J by 10 bases, 14 bases remained unmatched.

This chain links TRBV11-2 with TRBJ2-7; TRBD2 aligns across 8 bases. J was trimmed by 4 bases and V by 0 bases; bases with no gene match: 8. Per the germline V gene, CDR1 is SGHAT and CDR2 is FQNNGV. The length of the CDR3 is 16 residues. This CDR3 is CASSLDRGLGWYEQYF. DNA of the CDR3: TGTGCCAGCAGCTTAGACCGGGGACTAGGATGGTACGAGCAGTACTTC.

This CDR3 reads CASSQWDTAYEQYF. CDR3 bases: TGTGCCAGCAGTCAGTGGGACACGGCCTACGAGCAGTACTTC. The rearrangement links TRBV27 to TRBJ2-7, with a tentative D call TRBD1 (6 bases). Deletions cut 5 bases from V and 2 bases from J, with 13 bases between. Germline-derived CDR1 and CDR2 are MNHEY and SMNVEV (reference sequence). CDR3 length: 14 residues.

The genes are TRBV10-3 and TRBJ2-2, with a tentative D call TRBD1 (6 bases). Trimming cost V 5 bases and J 2 bases, with 9 bases left between them. The CDR3 has 14 amino acids. Germline loops: CDR1 ENHRY, CDR2 SYGVKD. Here the CDR3 reads CAISYRDNTGELFF. CDR3 nucleotides: TGTGCCATCAGTTACAGGGACAACACCGGGGAGCTGTTTTTT.

The chain couples TRBV28 to TRBJ2-5, with TRBD1 identical over 9 bases. The trim removed 6 bases at V and 4 bases at J, leaving 9 bases unmatched. From germline, CDR1 is MDHEN and CDR2 SYDVKM. The CDR3 contains 15 residues. This CDR3 is CASSTPGTGSETQYF. The CDR3 DNA sequence: TGTGCCAGCAGCACTCCCGGGACAGGGTCAGAGACCCAGTACTTC. Filled out from reference TRBV28 and TRBJ2-5, the complete variable domain reads DVKVTQSSRYLVKRTGEKVFLECVQDMDHENMFWYRQDPGLGLRLIYFSYDVKMKEKGDIPEGYSVSREKKERFSLILESASTNQTSMYLCASSTPGTGSETQYFGPGTRLLVL.

This clone has a handful of counts. The chain uses TRBV29-1 and TRBJ2-3; 10 nucleotides align to TRBD2. The CDR3 is 14 amino acids. Germline trimming cut 5 bases from V and 5 bases from J; bases unmatched to any gene: 7. From germline, CDR1 is SQVTM and CDR2 ANQGSEA. The CDR3: CSVRPSGGEDTQYF. Here the CDR3 DNA reads TGCAGCGTTCGTCCTAGCGGGGGAGAAGATACGCAGTATTTT.

The table lists this clone with a few counts. This chain links TRBV10-1 with TRBJ2-7, with D possibly being TRBD2 (6 bases). The CDR3 sequence is 15 residues long. Germline V lookup: CDR1 WNHNN, CDR2 SYGVQD (reference sequence). V was cut by 7 bases and J by 2 bases, with 18 bases left in between. The CDR3 sequence is CASTRWIGGPYEQYF. CDR3 DNA: TGCGCCAGCACTCGCTGGATCGGGGGTCCCTACGAGCAGTACTTC.

This chain connects TRBV29-1 to TRBJ1-2, with D unresolved. This CDR3 comprises 12 residues. Germline V lookup: CDR1 SQVTM, CDR2 ANQGSEA. V dropped 3 bases and J dropped 2 bases, with 7 bases sitting between them. Here the CDR3 reads CSVEGINYGYTF. The CDR3, as DNA: TGCAGCGTTGAGGGCATAAACTATGGCTACACCTTC.